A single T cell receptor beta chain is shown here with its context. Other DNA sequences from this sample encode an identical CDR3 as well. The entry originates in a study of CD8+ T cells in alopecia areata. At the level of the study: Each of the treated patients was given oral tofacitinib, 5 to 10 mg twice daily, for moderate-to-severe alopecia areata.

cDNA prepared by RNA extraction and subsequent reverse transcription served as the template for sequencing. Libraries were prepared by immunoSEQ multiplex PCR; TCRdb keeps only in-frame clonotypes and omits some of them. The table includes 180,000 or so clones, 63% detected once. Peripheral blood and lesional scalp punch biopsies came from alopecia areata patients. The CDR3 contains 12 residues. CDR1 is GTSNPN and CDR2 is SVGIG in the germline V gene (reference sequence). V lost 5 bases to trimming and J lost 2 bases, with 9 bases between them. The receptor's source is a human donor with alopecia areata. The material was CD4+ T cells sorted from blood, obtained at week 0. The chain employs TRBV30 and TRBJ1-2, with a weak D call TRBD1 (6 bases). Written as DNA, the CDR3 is TGTGCCTGGGAACAGGGAAACTATGGCTACACCTTC. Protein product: CAWEQGNYGYTF.